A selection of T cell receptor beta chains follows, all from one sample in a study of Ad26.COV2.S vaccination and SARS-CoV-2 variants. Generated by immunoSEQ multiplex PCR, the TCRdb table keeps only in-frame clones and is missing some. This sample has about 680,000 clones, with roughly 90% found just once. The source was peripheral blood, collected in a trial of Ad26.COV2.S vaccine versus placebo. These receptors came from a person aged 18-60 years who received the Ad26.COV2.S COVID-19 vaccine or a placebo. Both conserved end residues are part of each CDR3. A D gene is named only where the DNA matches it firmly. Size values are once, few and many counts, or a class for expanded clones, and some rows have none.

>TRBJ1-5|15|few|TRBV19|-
TGTGCCAGTAGTGTGACACCTTATAGCAATCAGCCCCAGCATTTT
CASSVTPYSNQPQHF
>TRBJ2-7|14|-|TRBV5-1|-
TGCGCCAGCAGCTTGGCCTTGGGGTCCTACGAGCAGTACTTC
CASSLALGSYEQYF
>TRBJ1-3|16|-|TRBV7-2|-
TGTGCCAGCAGCTTACAGCCCCTGAACTCTGGAAACACCATATATTTT
CASSLQPLNSGNTIYF
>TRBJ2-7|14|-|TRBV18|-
TGTGCCAGCTCACCCGACAGTAGTTCCTACGAGCAGTACTTC
CASSPDSSSYEQYF
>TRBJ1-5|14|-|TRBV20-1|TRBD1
TGCAGTGCAAGTAAGGGGGCGAGCAATCAGCCCCAGCATTTT
CSASKGASNQPQHF
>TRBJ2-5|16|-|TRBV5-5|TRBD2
TGTGCCAGCTCCAGCGGGGTGACTAGCGGGGAAGAGACCCAGTACTTC
CASSSGVTSGEETQYF
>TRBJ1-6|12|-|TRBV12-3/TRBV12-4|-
TGTGCCAGCAGTTTAGACTGGGGGCCCCTCCACTTT
CASSLDWGPLHF
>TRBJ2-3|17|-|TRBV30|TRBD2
TGTGCCTGGAGTGTATACCCTTTAGCGGGAGGAGGAGATACGCAGTATTTT
CAWSVYPLAGGGDTQYF
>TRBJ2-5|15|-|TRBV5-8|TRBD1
TGTGCCAGCAGTCCTGCCGACAGGGTTCAAGAGACCCAGTACTTC
CASSPADRVQETQYF
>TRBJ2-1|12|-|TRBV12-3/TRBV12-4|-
TGTGCCAGCAGTTTCGTAACAGAAGAGCAGTTCTTC
CASSFVTEEQFF
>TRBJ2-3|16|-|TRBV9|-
TGTGCCAGCAGCGTAGGGGACGGAGGGGAGACAGATACGCAGTATTTT
CASSVGDGGETDTQYF
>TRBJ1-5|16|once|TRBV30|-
TGTGCCTGGAGCTGGCCGACAGATCCGCCAAATCAGCCCCAGCATTTT
CAWSWPTDPPNQPQHF
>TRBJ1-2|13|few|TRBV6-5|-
TGTGCCAGCACCTTGGACGGATCCTATGGCTACACCTTC
CASTLDGSYGYTF
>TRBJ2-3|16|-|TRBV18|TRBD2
TGTGCCAGCTCACGGTTAGCGTCTAGCGGGCCAGATACGCAGTATTTT
CASSRLASSGPDTQYF
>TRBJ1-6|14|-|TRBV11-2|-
TGTGCCAGCAGCTTAGAGTCAGGGTTCTCACCCCTCCACTTT
CASSLESGFSPLHF
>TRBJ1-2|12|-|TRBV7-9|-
TGTGCCAGCAGCTGGTCGGGGAGTGGCTACACCTTC
CASSWSGSGYTF
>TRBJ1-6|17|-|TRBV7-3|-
TGTGCCAGCAGCCACACGGCCAGTAGCTCCTATAATTCACCCCTCCACTTT
CASSHTASSSYNSPLHF
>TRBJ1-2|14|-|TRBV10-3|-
TGTGCCATCAGTGACGGTCGGGAAGGGTGGGGCTACACCTTC
CAISDGREGWGYTF
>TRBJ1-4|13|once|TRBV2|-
TGTGCCAGCAGTGAAAGGAGAAAAGAAAAACTGTTTTTT
CASSERRKEKLFF
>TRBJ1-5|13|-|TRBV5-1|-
TGCGCCAGCAGCCCTGAAGGGGCTCAGCCCCAGCATTTT
CASSPEGAQPQHF
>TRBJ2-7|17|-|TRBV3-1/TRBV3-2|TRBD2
TGTGCCAGCAGCCATGCGGGGGCGAGCGGGAGCTCCTACGAGCAGTACTTC
CASSHAGASGSSYEQYF
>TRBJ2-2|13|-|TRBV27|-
TGTGCCAGCAGTTTGCGGAACACCGGGGAGCTGTTTTTT
CASSLRNTGELFF
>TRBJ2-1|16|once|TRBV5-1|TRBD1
TGCGCCAGCAGCTTTACGGGACAGGGGTCCTACAATGAGCAGTTCTTC
CASSFTGQGSYNEQFF
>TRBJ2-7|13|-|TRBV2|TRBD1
TGTGCCAGCAGCTTTGGACAGGGCTACGAGCAGTACTTC
CASSFGQGYEQYF
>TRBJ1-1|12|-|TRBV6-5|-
TGTGCCAGCAGTTGGGGAAACACTGAAGCTTTCTTT
CASSWGNTEAFF
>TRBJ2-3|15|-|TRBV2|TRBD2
TGTGCCAGCAAGAGGGCTAGCGGGGGGGCGAATACGCAGTATTTT
CASKRASGGANTQYF
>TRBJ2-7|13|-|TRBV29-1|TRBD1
TGCAGCGTAAGACAGGGGGTTTCCTACGAGCAGTACTTC
CSVRQGVSYEQYF
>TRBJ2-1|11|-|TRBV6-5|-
TGTGCCAGCAGGGGGTACAATGAGCAGTTCTTC
CASRGYNEQFF
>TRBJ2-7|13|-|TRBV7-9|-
TGTGCCAGCAGCCCTTGGACGGAACACGAGCAGTACTTC
CASSPWTEHEQYF